This record covers a single T cell receptor beta chain. Its specific antigen is unknown. Base qualities are not at hand, and no much larger clone is one base apart. Sample time point, as interpreted from the label and publication: baseline before first vaccination. The vaccinee samples were drawn from two UK trials, COV001 and COV002, one of which was a single-blind randomized controlled phase 2/3 trial testing AZD1222 (ChAdOx1 nCoV-19) in healthy adults. For TCRbeta chain sequencing, PBMC samples were collected from trial participants at day 0 and at day 28 after the second dose. The CDR3 has 14 amino acids, counting the end cysteine and phenylalanine. CDR3 DNA only is kept here, 42 bases in frame from base 1. The V end loses 4 bases and the J end loses 5 bases, and a stretch of 15 bases separates them. The germline V gene specifies MDHEN as CDR1 and SYDVKM as CDR2. The CDR3 regions of human TCRbeta chains were analyzed by immunosequencing. The authors' analysis ran thus. Repertoire TCRs were checked for matches against a reference library of SARS-CoV-2-specific TCRs that had been generated using the MIRA antigen-specificity platform. Breadth was defined as the fraction of unique TCRs that were SARS-CoV-2-associated. Depth was defined as the fraction of total T cells that were SARS-CoV-2-associated. Using the MIRA data, each spike-specific TCR was assigned both to the spike region to which the TCR was reactive and to a CD4 or CD8 class. Log10-transformed breadth and depth values were compared by one-way ANOVA with Sidak's multiple comparisons tests. The clones in this table, taken by TCRdb from immuneACCESS, are in-frame only. Not every clone is retained; where verified, under half of the shortfall comes from an unresolved V gene, and the cause of the rest is unknown. That table supplies the V and J calls and clone size; D and trimming were determined from the DNA. A total of some 110,000 clones appear in this sample, roughly 84% of them only once. The ten biggest clones cover 7.5% of the sample.

The record originates from a study of T cell responses to AZD1222 COVID-19 vaccine (dated by TCRdb to the early 2020s). In terms of the full investigation: AZD1222 recipients given second doses at about 4 weeks or at about 12 weeks were pooled, since spike-specific TCR depth and breadth were not found to differ between the two schedules. A total of 230 to 250 trial participants underwent TCR sequencing, of whom some 210 received two doses of AZD1222 and about 26 received two doses of the MenACWY control vaccine. Enrollment into the trials was organized by age into subgroups of 18-55, 56-69 and 70-plus years, and those subgroups contained roughly 160, 29 and 62 TCR-sequenced participants, respectively.

What the work shows at the level of the full study, not this receptor alone: Vaccine-associated CD4 TCRs spanned the whole spike protein, with dominant responses in regions 160-218 and 743-854. No day 14 peak-response samples were available, so repertoires were characterized only after the peak T cell response. Participants were mostly white British, with more females than males. The authors suggested clonal diversity may have been underestimated. Conclusions about previously exposed vaccinees were limited because only six AZD1222 recipients were SARS-CoV-2 seropositive at baseline. Reportedly, close to half of the unique spike-specific TCRs recognized epitopes lying outside the regions that are mutated in the B.1.351 and B.1.1.7 variants. After two AZD1222 doses, spike-specific TCR breadth and depth were significantly higher than at day 0 and than in MenACWY recipients. The 56-69-year group was small, and its depth increase did not reach significance, likely because of low power.

The sequence came from an adult in good health. This chain joins TRBV28 to TRBJ2-7; the D region possibly corresponds to TRBD1 (5 bases align). The source was peripheral blood, collected on day 0 of AZD1222 vaccination. The CDR3 region has the sequence CASSSPDQGDEQYF. The DNA is TGTGCCAGCAGTTCACCGGACCAAGGGGACGAGCAGTACTTC.